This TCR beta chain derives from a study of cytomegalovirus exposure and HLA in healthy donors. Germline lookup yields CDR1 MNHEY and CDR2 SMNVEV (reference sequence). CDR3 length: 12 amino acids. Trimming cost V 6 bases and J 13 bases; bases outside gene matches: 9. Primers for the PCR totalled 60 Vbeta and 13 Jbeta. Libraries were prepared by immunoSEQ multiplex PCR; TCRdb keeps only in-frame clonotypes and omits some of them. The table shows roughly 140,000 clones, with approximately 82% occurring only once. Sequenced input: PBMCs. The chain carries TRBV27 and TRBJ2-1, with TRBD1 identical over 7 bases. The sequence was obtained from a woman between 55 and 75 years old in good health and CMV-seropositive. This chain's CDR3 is CASSHRGLDQFF. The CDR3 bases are TGTGCCAGCAGCCACAGGGGCCTGGACCAGTTCTTC.